The clone carrying this TCR beta chain was found once. The sample belongs to a study of blood T cell repertoires in COVID-19. About the research overall: Donors in the United States, Italy and Spain gave samples during acute or convalescent COVID-19. T cells, B-cell-depleted T cells, or PBMCs supplied cDNA or gDNA.

Source study methods: Estimated nucleated cell counts came from reference gene primer amplification. Clones were sequenced by immunoSEQ multiplex PCR, and TCRdb holds only the in-frame ones, with some missing. The DNA gave D and trimming, while V, J and clone size come from that table. The sample consists of approximately 250,000 clones, about 91% of them appearing once. Clinical history as reported by participants underpinned cohort assignment. Per germline, CDR1 LGHDT and CDR2 YNNKEL (reference sequence). V dropped 1 base and J dropped 12 bases, with 18 bases sitting between them. The CDR3 contains 14 residues.

Input material: PBMCs or T cells enriched from blood (not recorded which). The sequence came from a woman aged 40 to 49 with acute COVID-19. The chain couples TRBV3-1 (or the pseudogene TRBV3-2) to TRBJ2-5, with D perhaps matching TRBD1 (5 bases). The CDR3 bases are TGTGCCAGCAGCCAAGCCTTTACGACAGCCCCGGAGTACTTC. It codes for CASSQAFTTAPEYF.